The T cell receptor (beta chain) described here comes from a study of shared clonotypes between healthy human individuals. Trimming stripped 5 bases from V and 4 bases from J, with 9 bases between. Per the germline V gene, CDR1 is LNHDA and CDR2 is SQIVND (reference sequence). This CDR3 contains 13 residues. TCRdb's table, derived via immunoSEQ multiplex PCR, lists solely in-frame clones and lacks some. The repertoire holds 2 million to 2.5 million clones, with roughly 92% as singletons. This receptor was taken from a man between 18 and 29 years old in good health. Some clones in this sample may be carry-over from other donors' samples. The source material was naive CD4+ T cells from PBMCs. As to subset: CD45RA+ positively selected. The chain links TRBV19 to TRBJ1-5; no clear D gene. The CDR3 region is CASSPRFNQPQHF. The CDR3, as DNA: TGTGCCAGTAGTCCTCGATTTAATCAGCCCCAGCATTTT.